The 4 T cell receptor beta chains below all came from one sample that was sequenced in a study of CD8+CD57+ T cells in acquired aplastic anemia. Researchers used genomic DNA as the template to profile TCR beta VDJ and CDR3. Via MiXCR, TCRdb re-called the reads, giving one row per CDR3 protein. The sample yields roughly 260,000 distinct CDR3 sequences, approximately 45% seen once. Patients included in sequencing had previously demonstrated CD8+CD57+ cell expansion by flow cytometry. Sequencing was performed on sorted CD4+, CD8+, or CD8+CD57+ T cells (not recorded which) from PBMCs. These TCRs come from a human donor with aplastic anemia.

The rearrangement links TRBV27 to TRBJ2-7; TRBD2 might be the D (5 bases). This CDR3 region has 16 residues. The V end was cut by 2 bases, the J end by 6 bases, with 20 bases between. From germline, CDR1 is MNHEY and CDR2 SMNVEV (reference sequence). The CDR3, as DNA: TGTGCCAGCAGTTTAAATGAGGGAGCTCGTCGTCGCGAGCAGTACTTC. It codes for CASSLNEGARRREQYF.

This clonotype was counted only a few times. The chain recombines TRBV28 with TRBJ2-1; D call uncertain. Germline CDR1 is MDHEN and CDR2 is SYDVKM. The V end was cut by 7 bases, the J end by 0 bases, with 10 bases between. The CDR3 spans 14 residues. The CDR3 loop is CASTWSDSYNEQFF. CDR3 coding DNA: TGTGCCAGCACATGGTCAGACTCCTACAATGAGCAGTTCTTC.

The rearrangement links TRBV10-3 to TRBJ1-2; 8 nucleotides agree with TRBD1. Trimming at V came to 7 bases and at J to 5 bases, leaving 9 bases not matched to a gene. CDR3 length equals 14 residues. Germline CDR1 and CDR2: ENHRY and SYGVKD. As DNA, the CDR3 is TGTGCCATCAATTCCGGGACAGGCGGATATGGCTACACCTTC. This encodes CAINSGTGGYGYTF.

This clonotype was counted a single time. The chain combines TRBV20-1 with TRBJ2-7; 9 bases are shared with TRBD1. After removal of 5 bases from V and 5 bases from J, the junction contained 7 bases not matched to a gene. CDR1 and CDR2 from the germline V gene are DFQATT and SNEGSKA (reference sequence). The CDR3 runs 13 residues. CDR3 protein: CSAFRDRDNEQYF. Here the CDR3 DNA reads TGCAGTGCTTTCCGGGACAGGGACAACGAGCAGTACTTC.